This entry lists 12 T cell receptor beta chains sequenced from one sample in a study of cytomegalovirus exposure and HLA in healthy donors. This PCR relied on a set of 60 Vbeta primers and 13 Jbeta primers. Libraries were prepared by immunoSEQ multiplex PCR; TCRdb keeps only in-frame clonotypes and omits some of them. The repertoire includes some 130,000 clones, roughly three quarters of them detected once, and 2.2% sits in the top ten. Sequencing was done on a sample of PBMCs. The receptors derive from a man aged 25 to 40 in good health and CMV-seronegative.

This chain links TRBV6-5 with TRBJ1-1; D is uncertain. CDR1 is MNHEY, CDR2 SVGAGI, per germline. Trimming removed 7 bases from V and 1 base from J, with 10 bases in between. The CDR3 contains 13 residues. CDR3 sequence reads: CASINVQNTEAFF. In DNA, the CDR3 is TGTGCCAGCATCAATGTCCAGAACACTGAAGCTTTCTTT.

J is TRBJ2-7 and V is TRBV11-2; perhaps TRBD2 as D (5 bases). This CDR3 has 13 residues. Germline CDR1 reads SGHAT; CDR2 reads FQNNGV. Trimming removed 5 bases at V and 2 bases at J, with 10 bases between. In DNA form, the CDR3 reads TGTGCCAGCAGCAGGAGAGGGACCTACGAGCAGTACTTC. As protein: CASSRRGTYEQYF.

V gene TRBV7-2 combines with J gene TRBJ1-3; D unresolved. Germline assignment: CDR1 SGHTA and CDR2 FQGNSA. Trimming cost V 1 base and J 7 bases, with 11 bases left between them. CDR3 length: 14 residues. CDR3 bases: TGTGCCAGCAGCTTAGGGGGAGGAAGGAACACCATATATTTT. This translates into CASSLGGGRNTIYF.

The chain is built from TRBV18 and TRBJ2-1, with 15 nucleotides matching TRBD2. This CDR3 contains 18 residues. CDR1 is KGHSH, CDR2 LQKENI, per germline. J lost 6 bases, V lost 6 bases, and 12 bases had no gene match. Here the CDR3 reads CASSLRTSGRAEGNEQFF. The DNA for the CDR3 is TGTGCCAGCTCTCTTCGGACTAGCGGGAGGGCCGAAGGCAATGAGCAGTTCTTC.

The V gene is TRBV28, the J gene TRBJ2-7; 8 nucleotides line up with TRBD1. The CDR3 contains 16 residues. The junction had 8 bases not matched to a gene; V was cut back by 2 bases and J by 2 bases. Germline V lookup: CDR1 MDHEN, CDR2 SYDVKM. The CDR3 loop is CASSLQLGRGPYEQYF. CDR3 in DNA: TGTGCCAGCAGTTTACAGTTGGGCAGGGGGCCCTACGAGCAGTACTTC.

This clone appeared a few times. The gene calls are TRBV2 and TRBJ2-7; 8 bases are a match to TRBD2. The germline V gene has CDR1 SNHLY and CDR2 FYNNEI. The CDR3 spans 12 residues. The V and J ends lost 8 bases and 7 bases, in that order; junction bases with no gene match: 7. This chain's CDR3 is CASSTSGQEQYF. The DNA of the CDR3 is TGTGCCAGCTCAACTAGCGGCCAAGAGCAGTACTTC.

The CDR3 protein is CASSLGTSGSSYNEQFF. The CDR3 nucleotides read TGTGCCAGCAGCTTAGGGACTAGCGGGAGCTCCTACAATGAGCAGTTCTTC. The chain recombines TRBV11-3 with TRBJ2-1, with TRBD2 identical over 13 bases. The germline CDR1 and CDR2 sequences are SGHNT and YENEEA. This CDR3 region has 17 residues. The ends lost 1 base at V and 0 bases at J; junction bases unmatched: 0.

The chain combines TRBV10-3 with TRBJ2-1; 8 bases line up with TRBD2. From germline, CDR1 is ENHRY and CDR2 SYGVKD. There are 17 residues in the CDR3. V gave up 0 bases and J gave up 8 bases; unmatched junction bases: 12. The CDR3: CAISESTASGWVDEQFF. The CDR3 DNA is TGTGCCATCAGTGAGTCGACGGCTAGCGGGTGGGTGGATGAGCAGTTCTTC.

The rearrangement joins TRBV5-1 to TRBJ2-3; 9 positions match TRBD2. The CDR3 is 16 amino acids. Germline values: CDR1 SGHRS, CDR2 YFSETQ. Trimming at V came to 2 bases and at J to 0 bases, leaving 4 bases not matched to a gene. DNA of the CDR3: TGCGCCAGCAGCTTAGGGACTAGCATTAGCACAGATACGCAGTATTTT. Protein: CASSLGTSISTDTQYF.

V and J are TRBV30 and TRBJ1-1; 9 bases line up with TRBD1. Trimming took 2 bases from V and 11 from J; bases not matched to a gene: 6. Germline-derived CDR1 and CDR2 are GTSNPN and SVGIG (reference sequence). This CDR3 region has 12 residues. In nucleotides, the CDR3 is TGTGCCTGGAGTCGGGACAGGGCGAAGGCTTTCTTT. As protein: CAWSRDRAKAFF.

The J gene is TRBJ2-7, the V gene TRBV5-4; 10 nucleotides line up with TRBD2. The CDR3 runs 14 residues. CDR1 is SGHNT and CDR2 is YYREEE in the germline V gene (reference sequence). With V trimmed by 4 bases and J by 4 bases, 5 bases remained unmatched. CDR3 sequence reads: CASSASSGSYEQYF. The CDR3 DNA reads as TGTGCCAGCAGCGCTTCTAGCGGGAGTTACGAGCAGTACTTC.

This clone was recorded a few times. This rearrangement joins TRBV14 to TRBJ2-1; D remains ambiguous. Trimming cost V 1 base and J 10 bases, with 11 bases left between them. The CDR3 covers 13 residues. CDR1 SGHDN and CDR2 FVKESK come from the germline V gene. For the CDR3, the DNA is TGTGCCAGCAGCCAAGTCCCCTCCGGGGAGCAGTTCTTC. Translation: CASSQVPSGEQFF.